This T cell receptor (beta chain) was identified during a study of blood T cell repertoires in COVID-19. Study-level information: COVID-19 samples collected from the United States, Italy and Spain covered acute and convalescent phases. Sample material is recorded as cDNA or gDNA derived from T cells, B-cell-depleted T cells, or PBMCs.

This clone was seen more than once but under ten times. The germline V gene has CDR1 MNHNY and CDR2 SVGAGI (reference sequence). V dropped 8 bases and J dropped 7 bases, with 21 bases sitting between them. The CDR3 sequence is 15 residues long. Source study methods: For nucleated cells, counts were estimated from reference gene primer amplification. Libraries were prepared by immunoSEQ multiplex PCR; TCRdb keeps only in-frame clonotypes and omits some of them. The V and J calls and clone size are taken from that table; D and trimming were inferred from the DNA. In the table there are approximately 210,000 clones, roughly 84% of which are singletons.

The chain employs TRBV6-6 and TRBJ1-5; D is uncertain. The clonotype was recovered from a woman older than 75 with acute or convalescent COVID-19. The material sequenced was peripheral blood. As DNA, the CDR3 is TGTGCCAGCGTGTTCCAGAATGACGGGGTGCAGCCCCAGCATTTT. Amino acids: CASVFQNDGVQPQHF.